This T cell receptor beta chain is drawn from a study of CD8 T cells in ankylosing spondylitis. Regarding the study as a whole: CD8+ by phenotype, disease-linked clones were relatively rare in peripheral blood. It appeared that ankylosing spondylitis blood was characterized by a TCR beta motif of fewer than 10 highly homologous variants.

Making the TCR beta libraries involved quantitative 5'-RACE with molecular barcodes. TCRdb processed the 5' RACE reads anew with MiXCR; each CDR3 protein has one entry. The data hold about 210,000 distinct CDR3 sequences, with approximately 7.3% observed a single time. CDR3 length equals 13 residues. The germline gives CDR1 MNHEY, CDR2 SMNVEV (reference sequence). V lost 5 bases and J 1 base, leaving 6 bases between the germline ends. This clonotype showed up many times. Its matching antigen is unknown. The V gene is TRBV27, the J gene TRBJ1-5, with D unresolved. This receptor was obtained from a male donor with ankylosing spondylitis. The sequencing input was blood, either unsorted or a sorted T cell fraction (not recorded which). CDR3 nucleotides: TGTGCCAGCAGTCCCAAAAGCAATCAGCCCCAGCATTTT. This codes for CASSPKSNQPQHF.